A selection of T cell receptor beta chains follows, all from one sample in a study of human T cells and chemical hapten exposure. TCRdb passed the RACE reads through MiXCR, listing each CDR3 protein once. The table has tens of thousands of distinct CDR3 sequences, 13% to 15% seen once; the top ten hold about 4.9%. Sample: whole blood, taken in connection with sensitization to the hapten diphenylcyclopropenone (DPC). The receptors derive from a woman aged 45 to 65 with alopecia areata. Some clones in this sample may be carry-over from other donors' samples. CDR3s include the opening cysteine and the closing phenylalanine or tryptophan. A D gene is named only where the DNA matches it firmly. The listing skips clone size in some rows; elsewhere it reads once, few, many or a size class.

D: NA
size: NA
J: TRBJ1-2
V: TRBV21-1
DNA: TGTGCCAGCAGCAAAGGGACCAAAGGGACACTCTATGGCTACACCTTC
CDR3: CASSKGTKGTLYGYTF

D: TRBD1
size: NA
J: TRBJ2-7
V: TRBV10-3
DNA: TGTGCCATCAGTGCGTCGGGACAGGGGCTCTACGAGCAGTACTTC
CDR3: CAISASGQGLYEQYF

D: NA
size: many
J: TRBJ2-3
V: TRBV7-2
DNA: TGTGCCAGCAGCTCCCCCCCAGATACGCAGTATTTT
CDR3: CASSSPPDTQYF

D: NA
size: few
J: TRBJ1-1
V: TRBV18
DNA: TGTGCCAGCTCGGTGGGGGGCACTGAAGCTTTCTTT
CDR3: CASSVGGTEAFF

D: NA
size: NA
J: TRBJ1-1
V: TRBV29-1
DNA: TGCAGCGTTGATTGGGGGGCGACTGAAGCTTTCTTT
CDR3: CSVDWGATEAFF

D: TRBD2
size: many
J: TRBJ2-5
V: TRBV18
DNA: TGTGCCAGCTCACCATATGGAGCGGGAGGGAGGAAAGAGACCCAGTACTTC
CDR3: CASSPYGAGGRKETQYF

D: NA
size: NA
J: TRBJ2-1
V: TRBV11-1
DNA: TGTGCCAGCAGCTTAGGGTACGGGGCCAACTACAATGAGCAGTTCTTC
CDR3: CASSLGYGANYNEQFF

D: NA
size: NA
J: TRBJ2-7
V: TRBV7-6
DNA: TGTGCCAGCAGCTTACGGAGCGGAATCTACGAGCAGTACTTC
CDR3: CASSLRSGIYEQYF

D: NA
size: NA
J: TRBJ2-1
V: TRBV27
DNA: TGTGCCAGCAGACGAGACCCATTGGGTAACAATGAGCAGTTCTTC
CDR3: CASRRDPLGNNEQFF

D: TRBD1
size: many
J: TRBJ1-5
V: TRBV28
DNA: TGTGCCAGCAGTCGAAGGACAGGGGGCATAGCCCAGCATTTT
CDR3: CASSRRTGGIAQHF

D: TRBD2
size: NA
J: TRBJ2-7
V: TRBV28
DNA: TGTGCCAGTGGGAGGGGTGGCCCCTACGAGCAGTACTTC
CDR3: CASGRGGPYEQYF

D: TRBD1
size: NA
J: TRBJ1-1
V: TRBV6-1
DNA: TGTGCCAGCCAGACAAGGGACAGTTCGAACACTGAAGCTTTCTTT
CDR3: CASQTRDSSNTEAFF

D: TRBD2
size: few
J: TRBJ2-3
V: TRBV15
DNA: TGTGCCACCAGCAGAGATCTGGCGGGAGAAGGAGATACGCAGTATTTT
CDR3: CATSRDLAGEGDTQYF

D: NA
size: NA
J: TRBJ2-7
V: TRBV5-4
DNA: TGTGCCAGCAGCGCAGGCGGCCGTGGGACCTACGAGCAGTACTTC
CDR3: CASSAGGRGTYEQYF

D: NA
size: NA
J: TRBJ2-6
V: TRBV5-1
DNA: TGCGCCAGCACCCAACAGGGTGCCCGCTCTGGGGCCAACGTCCTGACTTTC
CDR3: CASTQQGARSGANVLTF

D: NA
size: NA
J: TRBJ2-1
V: TRBV29-1
DNA: TGCAGCGTTCGGCAGGTCAATGAGCAGTTCTTC
CDR3: CSVRQVNEQFF

D: NA
size: NA
J: TRBJ1-5
V: TRBV4-1
DNA: TGCGCCAGCAGCCAAGTAGCCCTTAGTAGGGTAAGCAATCAGCCCCAGCATTTT
CDR3: CASSQVALSRVSNQPQHF

D: NA
size: NA
J: TRBJ2-2
V: TRBV5-1
DNA: TGCGCCAGCAGCCCCGGGGCCGAGAACACCGGGGAGCTGTTTTTT
CDR3: CASSPGAENTGELFF

D: NA
size: few
J: TRBJ1-2
V: TRBV3-1
DNA: TGTGCCAGCAGCGCCAGACAGCTTGGCTACACCTTC
CDR3: CASSARQLGYTF

D: TRBD1
size: few
J: TRBJ1-1
V: TRBV20-1
DNA: TGCAGTGCTAGGGGACAGAAGAGCGAAGCTTTCTTT
CDR3: CSARGQKSEAFF

D: NA
size: once
J: TRBJ1-1
V: TRBV4-1
DNA: TGCGCCAGCAGCCAGGGACCGGGGAGGACTGGTGAAGCTTTCTTT
CDR3: CASSQGPGRTGEAFF

D: NA
size: many
J: TRBJ1-1
V: TRBV7-9
DNA: TGTGCCAGCAGCTTAGCTCTGGGGCCGACCCGAAATGAAGCTTTCTTT
CDR3: CASSLALGPTRNEAFF

D: NA
size: NA
J: TRBJ2-1
V: TRBV7-9
DNA: TGTGCCAGCAGCAACCCCTTTGGGGGCAATGAGCAGTTCTTC
CDR3: CASSNPFGGNEQFF

D: NA
size: many
J: TRBJ2-3
V: TRBV2
DNA: TGTGCCCAAACCGACAGGACTAGTATAGGAGATACGCAGTATTTT
CDR3: CAQTDRTSIGDTQYF

D: NA
size: NA
J: TRBJ1-1
V: TRBV12-3/TRBV12-4
DNA: TGTGCCAGCAGTTTAATGCTGAACACTGAAGCTTTCTTT
CDR3: CASSLMLNTEAFF

D: TRBD1
size: many
J: TRBJ1-2
V: TRBV6-6
DNA: TGTGCCAGCTTCACCGGGACAGCTGCCTATGGCTACACCTTC
CDR3: CASFTGTAAYGYTF

D: NA
size: NA
J: TRBJ1-5
V: TRBV20-1
DNA: TGCAGTGCTAGTTTATCGGACAGTCGGCCCCAGCATTTT
CDR3: CSASLSDSRPQHF

D: TRBD2
size: once
J: TRBJ2-7
V: TRBV20-1
DNA: TGCAGTGCTAGAGATCCTAGCGGGAGATCCTACGAGCAGTACTTC
CDR3: CSARDPSGRSYEQYF

D: TRBD2
size: NA
J: TRBJ2-3
V: TRBV7-2
DNA: TGTGCCAGCAGCCACAGACTAGCGGGAGGGCGAGATACGCAGTATTTT
CDR3: CASSHRLAGGRDTQYF

D: TRBD1
size: few
J: TRBJ1-1
V: TRBV19
DNA: TGTGCCGCCAGGGACAGGGCTTCAAACACTGAAGCTTTCTTT
CDR3: CAARDRASNTEAFF

D: TRBD2
size: few
J: TRBJ2-5
V: TRBV18
DNA: TGTGCCAGCTCACCACGGACTAGCGGACAAGAGACCCAGTACTTC
CDR3: CASSPRTSGQETQYF

D: NA
size: NA
J: TRBJ2-6
V: TRBV7-9
DNA: TGTGCCAGCAGTCTTACAGCCCGGCGGGCAGGGGCCAACGTCCTGACTTTC
CDR3: CASSLTARRAGANVLTF

D: TRBD2
size: few
J: TRBJ2-7
V: TRBV11-2
DNA: TGTGCCAGCAGCTTGCCGGGAGGGGTTTCCGAGCAGTACTTC
CDR3: CASSLPGGVSEQYF

D: TRBD2
size: many
J: TRBJ2-3
V: TRBV30
DNA: TGTGCCTGGAGTATCGGGACTAGCGGGAGAGGTGATACGCAGTATTTT
CDR3: CAWSIGTSGRGDTQYF

D: NA
size: few
J: TRBJ2-3
V: TRBV27
DNA: TGTGCCAGCACATTGATGGGTTCAGATACGCAGTATTTT
CDR3: CASTLMGSDTQYF

D: TRBD2
size: many
J: TRBJ2-3
V: TRBV7-8
DNA: TGTGCCAGCAGCTTAGCGTCTGGCGGGAGTGATAGCACAGATACGCAGTATTTT
CDR3: CASSLASGGSDSTDTQYF

D: TRBD2
size: NA
J: TRBJ2-3
V: TRBV10-1
DNA: TGCGCCAGTTCGACCTCGTACCTCACGGGGCGGGAGTTATCAGATACGCAGTATTTT
CDR3: CASSTSYLTGRELSDTQYF

D: NA
size: NA
J: TRBJ2-3
V: TRBV12-3/TRBV12-4
DNA: TGTGCCAGCAGTTTAGGGTACAGATACACAGATACGCAGTATTTT
CDR3: CASSLGYRYTDTQYF

D: TRBD1
size: few
J: TRBJ2-1
V: TRBV5-5
DNA: TGTGCCAGCAGCCAGGGACAGTCCTCCTACAATGAGCAGTTCTTC
CDR3: CASSQGQSSYNEQFF

D: NA
size: NA
J: TRBJ2-2
V: TRBV6-1
DNA: TGTGCCAGCAGTGAAGTAGGGGACACCGGGGAGCTGTTTTTT
CDR3: CASSEVGDTGELFF

D: NA
size: few
J: TRBJ2-3
V: TRBV9
DNA: TGTGCCAGCAGCGTAGTGGGCACAGATACGCAGTATTTT
CDR3: CASSVVGTDTQYF

D: NA
size: NA
J: TRBJ1-2
V: TRBV6-6
DNA: TGTGCCAGCAGTTACTCGTTACCGGGCGACTATGGCTACACCTTC
CDR3: CASSYSLPGDYGYTF

D: TRBD1
size: few
J: TRBJ1-1
V: TRBV19
DNA: TGTGCCAGTAGTTCGCCGGGACAGATGACTGAAGCTTTCTTT
CDR3: CASSSPGQMTEAFF

D: NA
size: few
J: TRBJ1-3
V: TRBV20-1
DNA: TGCAGTGCTAGAGACCGGGGAACCGGAAACACCATATATTTT
CDR3: CSARDRGTGNTIYF

D: NA
size: NA
J: TRBJ2-3
V: TRBV9
DNA: TGTGCCAGCACCAGTAGATCGGCGGGACTGGAGCAGTATTTT
CDR3: CASTSRSAGLEQYF

D: NA
size: NA
J: TRBJ2-1
V: TRBV7-8
DNA: TGTGCCAGCAGCTTAGTCCAGGGCCCTCAGTTCTTC
CDR3: CASSLVQGPQFF

D: NA
size: few
J: TRBJ2-2
V: TRBV4-3
DNA: TGCGCCAGCAGCCATAGATTGAACACCGGGGAGCTGTTTTTT
CDR3: CASSHRLNTGELFF

D: NA
size: few
J: TRBJ1-2
V: TRBV5-4
DNA: TGTGCCAGCAGCTTATCTGGGGTATATGGCTACACCTTC
CDR3: CASSLSGVYGYTF

D: NA
size: many
J: TRBJ1-1
V: TRBV6-5
DNA: TGTGCCAGCACGGATGCGGGGGACACTGAAGCTTTCTTT
CDR3: CASTDAGDTEAFF

D: NA
size: NA
J: TRBJ2-1
V: TRBV20-1
DNA: TGCAGTGCCACGTCTATTGGGGGAGCCCAGTACAATGAGCAGTTCTTC
CDR3: CSATSIGGAQYNEQFF

D: NA
size: NA
J: TRBJ1-5
V: TRBV18
DNA: TGTGCCAGCTCACCACTCGAGAGTGCGAGAAATCAGCCCCAGCATTTT
CDR3: CASSPLESARNQPQHF

D: NA
size: few
J: TRBJ1-5
V: TRBV5-4
DNA: TGTGCCAGCAGCCAAGGTTCGGGTTCTGATCAGCCCCAGCATTTT
CDR3: CASSQGSGSDQPQHF

D: NA
size: few
J: TRBJ2-1
V: TRBV5-1
DNA: TGCGCCAGCAGCTTGATTGGGACCGCGACTATGCGACTCGGCACTGAGCAGTTCTTC
CDR3: CASSLIGTATMRLGTEQFF

D: TRBD2
size: NA
J: TRBJ2-3
V: TRBV28
DNA: TGTGCCAGCAGTTTGGGACTAGCGGGAGGAGATACGCAGTATTTT
CDR3: CASSLGLAGGDTQYF

D: TRBD2
size: NA
J: TRBJ2-1
V: TRBV4-1
DNA: TGCGCCAGCAGCCAAGAAGGGTCAACTAGCGGTACCTACAATGAGCAGTTCTTC
CDR3: CASSQEGSTSGTYNEQFF

D: TRBD1
size: NA
J: TRBJ2-4
V: TRBV20-1
DNA: TGCAGTGCCGGGGACAGCATAAGGGCCAAAAACATTCAGTACTTC
CDR3: CSAGDSIRAKNIQYF

D: TRBD2
size: many
J: TRBJ2-3
V: TRBV29-1
DNA: TGCAGCGTTGAAGAGGGGGACTACACAGATACGCAGTATTTT
CDR3: CSVEEGDYTDTQYF